These 13 T cell receptor beta chains were sequenced from one sample in a study of read filtering for tumor transcriptome and immune sequencing. The library was built from around 380 ng RNA with molecular barcoded adaptors for alpha/delta and beta/gamma chains. Using its own MiXCR run on the reads, TCRdb lists one record per CDR3 protein. The sample has more than 45,000 distinct CDR3 sequences; approximately 13% are singletons. Source material: a population of CD138-negative cells sorted from bone marrow. All receptors come from a donor at least 40 years old with multiple myeloma.

This clonotype has ten or more counts. The rearrangement joins TRBV5-1 to TRBJ1-6; D is possibly TRBD1 (6 bases). CDR3 size: 15 residues. V lost 0 bases to trimming and J lost 7 bases, with 11 bases between them. Germline lookup yields CDR1 SGHRS and CDR2 YFSETQ. Here the CDR3 DNA reads TGCGCCAGCAGCTTGGAGGGGACATTCAATTCACCCCTCCACTTT. Protein sequence: CASSLEGTFNSPLHF.

A note on this clonotype: A much bigger clone sits one base away, suggesting this may be a read error. This sequence joins TRBV28 and TRBJ2-5; a possible D gene is TRBD1 (6 bases). Per germline, CDR1 MDHEN and CDR2 SYDVKM. This CDR3 comprises 15 residues. In nucleotides, the CDR3 is TGTGCCAGCAGTTCCCTCGACAGGCACCAAGAGGCCCAGTACTTC. This gives the protein CASSSLDRHQEAQYF.

Many counts were recorded for this clonotype. This chain connects TRBV11-1 to TRBJ2-1; 8 positions match TRBD2. The CDR3 extends over 14 amino acids. CDR1 and CDR2 (germline): SGHAT, FQDESV (reference sequence). The J segment lost 6 bases and the V segment lost 6 bases, leaving 7 bases of the junction unmatched. This CDR3 is CASSSGTSSNEQFF. The CDR3 DNA sequence: TGTGCCAGCAGTTCCGGGACTAGTTCCAATGAGCAGTTCTTC.

A few counts support this clonotype. A far larger clone is one nucleotide away, so this likely arose from a read error. V gene TRBV7-3 combines with J gene TRBJ2-1; no firm D call. V lost 3 bases and J 8 bases, leaving 5 bases between the germline ends. Germline assignment: CDR1 SGHTA and CDR2 FQGTGA. CDR3 length: 11 amino acids. This CDR3 reads CASSFGDEQFF. The CDR3 nucleotides are TGTGCCAGCAGCTTCGGCGATGAGCAGTTCTTC.

Regarding this clonotype: A read error may be the cause here, since a much bigger clone is one base away. J is TRBJ1-5 and V is TRBV5-6, with D perhaps matching TRBD1 (5 bases). Germline CDR1 reads SGHDT; CDR2 reads YYEEEE. This CDR3 has 13 amino acids. CDR3 sequence reads: CASSPGLGQPQRF. In nucleotides, the CDR3 is TGTGCCAGCAGCCCTGGTCTGGGGCAGCCCCAGCGTTTT. Full variable domain (remainder filled in from reference TRBV5-6 and TRBJ1-5): DAGVTQSPTHLIKTRGQQVTLRCSPKSGHDTVSWYQQALGQGPQFIFQYYEEEERQRGNFPDRFSGHQFPNYSSELNVNALLLGDSALYLCASSPGLGQPQRFGDGTRLSIL.

This clonotype was counted many times. The chain carries TRBV9 and TRBJ2-3, with D perhaps TRBD1 (5 bases). CDR3 length: 18 residues. Trimming shortened V by 0 bases and J by 3 bases, and 20 bases separated the two germline ends. Germline-derived CDR1 and CDR2 are SGDLS and YYNGEE. The CDR3 loop is CASSVDPPTRGQTDTQYF. The CDR3, as DNA: TGTGCCAGCAGCGTAGACCCGCCGACAAGGGGTCAGACAGATACGCAGTATTTT.

As concerns this clonotype: Being one base from a much bigger clone, this may be a read error. The V and J genes are TRBV7-9 and TRBJ2-1; 10 nucleotides agree with TRBD1. V was clipped by 1 base and J by 12 bases; unmatched bases: 6. The germline V gene has CDR1 SEHNR and CDR2 FQNEAQ (reference sequence). There are 14 residues in the CDR3. In DNA form, the CDR3 reads TGTGCCAGCAGCTTAGGACAGGGGGCATTTGGGCAGTTCTTC. Translation gives CASSLGQGAFGQFF.

About this clonotype itself: Just one base apart from a much larger clone, this may be a read error. The chain employs TRBV2 and TRBJ2-3; 7 bases fit TRBD1. This CDR3 is built from 12 residues. Germline values: CDR1 SNHLY, CDR2 FYNNEI. DNA of the CDR3: TGTGCCAGCAGGGACGACAGGGTAACGCAGTGTTTT. Protein sequence: CASRDDRVTQCF.

The sample holds many counts of this clonotype. V gene TRBV5-1 combines with J gene TRBJ2-2; D might be TRBD1 (6 bases). This CDR3 is 15 amino acids long. V was trimmed by 4 bases and J by 1 base, leaving 11 bases between them. Germline values: CDR1 SGHRS, CDR2 YFSETQ. CDR3 DNA: TGCGCCAGCAGCACGGGACACCGGAACACCGGGGAGCTGTTTTTT. As protein: CASSTGHRNTGELFF.

This clonotype was counted at least ten times. The chain employs TRBV5-1 and TRBJ2-5; perhaps TRBD2 as D (5 bases). The germline V gene encodes CDR1 SGHRS and CDR2 YFSETQ. The ends were cut back, 0 bases at V and 3 bases at J, with 12 bases in the middle. This CDR3 has 15 residues. The CDR3 here is CASSLGGALKETQYF. CDR3 in DNA: TGCGCCAGCAGCTTGGGGGGAGCCCTAAAAGAGACCCAGTACTTC.

This clonotype was observed at least ten times. This rearrangement joins TRBV30 to TRBJ2-4; possible D gene TRBD1, 5 bases. The CDR3 extends over 12 amino acids. Looked up from germline, CDR1 is GTSNPN and CDR2 is SVGIG (reference sequence). Trimming stripped 3 bases from V and 10 bases from J, with 13 bases between. This CDR3 is CAWRKTVGIQYF. CDR3 DNA sequence: TGTGCCTGGAGGAAGACAGTTGGGATTCAGTACTTC.

The chain has TRBV20-1 and TRBJ2-7; TRBD1 matches at 8 bases. CDR1 is DFQATT and CDR2 is SNEGSKA in the germline V gene (reference sequence). V shed 3 bases, J shed 0 bases, and the junction held 4 bases outside the gene matches. This CDR3 has 14 amino acids. As DNA, the CDR3 is TGCAGTGCTAGGGGACAGGACTACTCCTACGAGCAGTACTTC. It encodes CSARGQDYSYEQYF.

With regard to this clonotype: A much more abundant neighbour one base away suggests this may be a read error. The chain is built from TRBV12-3 or TRBV12-4 and TRBJ2-7; TRBD1 aligns across 9 bases. There are 15 residues in the CDR3. The CDR3 coding sequence is TGTGCCAGCCTCCCCGGGACAGGGTTTTCCTACGAGCAGCACTTC. Encoded protein: CASLPGTGFSYEQHF.